The T cell receptor beta chain under discussion was sequenced for a study of cytomegalovirus exposure and HLA in healthy donors. The donors were part of the validation cohort of roughly 130 subjects. That cohort was separate from the first cohort, which comprised 666 subjects. Findings and caveats of the study: Associated with cytomegalovirus, according to the listing, were approximately 160 TCR beta chains. The classifier reportedly diagnosed cytomegalovirus status with high sensitivity and specificity.

Some clones are missing from TCRdb's copy, which holds only in-frame ones; the method was immunoSEQ multiplex PCR. Here the sample spans about 220,000 clones, over 80% being singletons. This clone came up once. Antigen: not known. V was cut by 10 bases and J by 0 bases, with 20 bases left in between. Germline V gene sequence: CDR1 MDHEN, CDR2 SYDVKM. The length of the CDR3 is 16 residues. The rearrangement links TRBV28 to TRBJ2-3; the D gene is possibly TRBD2 (5 bases). Sequenced material: PBMCs. The sequence came from a woman aged 25 to 39 in good health and CMV-seropositive. CDR3 protein: CATDDWASRSTDTQYF. CDR3 sequence (DNA): TGTGCCACTGATGACTGGGCTAGCAGGAGCACAGATACGCAGTATTTT.